This TCR beta chain was identified in a study of read filtering for tumor transcriptome and immune sequencing. This clonotype was found many times. Molecular barcoded adaptors covering alpha/delta and beta/gamma chains were used on approximately 400 ng RNA. MiXCR, run by TCRdb on the reads, gives a single entry per CDR3 protein. Of about 39,000 distinct CDR3 sequences in the sample, around 15% were seen once. The CDR3 runs to 11 residues. Germline assignment: CDR1 SQVTM and CDR2 ANQGSEA. The ends were cut back, 2 bases at V and 7 bases at J, with 9 bases in the middle. This clonotype originated in a donor at least 40 years old with multiple myeloma. The sample comprised a population of CD138-negative cells sorted from bone marrow. The chain combines TRBV29-1 with TRBJ2-7; weak D call: TRBD1 (5 bases). Here the CDR3 reads CSVETPGEQYF. The CDR3 DNA follows: TGCAGCGTTGAAACGCCAGGGGAGCAGTACTTC.